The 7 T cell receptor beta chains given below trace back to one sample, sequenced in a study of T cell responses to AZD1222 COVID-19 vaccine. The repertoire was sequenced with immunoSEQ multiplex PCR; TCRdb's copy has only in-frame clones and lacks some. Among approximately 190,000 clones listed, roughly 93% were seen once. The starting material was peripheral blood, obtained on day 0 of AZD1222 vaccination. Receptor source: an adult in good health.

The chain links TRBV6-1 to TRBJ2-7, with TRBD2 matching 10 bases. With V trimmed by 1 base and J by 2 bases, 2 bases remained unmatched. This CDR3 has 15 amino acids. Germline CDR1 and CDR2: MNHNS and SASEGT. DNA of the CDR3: TGTGCCAGCAGTGAAGGGACTAGCGGCGCCTACGAGCAGTACTTC. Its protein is CASSEGTSGAYEQYF.

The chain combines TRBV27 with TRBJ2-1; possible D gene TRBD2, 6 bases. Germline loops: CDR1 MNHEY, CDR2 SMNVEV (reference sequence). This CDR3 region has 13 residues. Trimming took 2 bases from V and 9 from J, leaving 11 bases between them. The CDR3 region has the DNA TGTGCCAGCAGTTTACCCCGGACTACTGAGCAGTTCTTC. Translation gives CASSLPRTTEQFF.

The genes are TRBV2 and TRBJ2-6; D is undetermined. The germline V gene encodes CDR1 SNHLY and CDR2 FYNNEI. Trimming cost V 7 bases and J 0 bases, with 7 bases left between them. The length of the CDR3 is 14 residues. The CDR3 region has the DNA TGTGCCAGCAACTCTAACTCTGGGGCCAACGTCCTGACTTTC. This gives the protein CASNSNSGANVLTF.

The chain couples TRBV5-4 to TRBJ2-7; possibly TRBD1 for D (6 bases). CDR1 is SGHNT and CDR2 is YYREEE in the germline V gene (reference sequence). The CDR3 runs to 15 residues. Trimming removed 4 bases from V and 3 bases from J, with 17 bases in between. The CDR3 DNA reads TGTGCCAGCAGCACACCGACCAGGGACAACTACGAGCAGTACTTC. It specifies CASSTPTRDNYEQYF. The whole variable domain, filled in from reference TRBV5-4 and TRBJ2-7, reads ETGVTQSPTHLIKTRGQQVTLRCSSQSGHNTVSWYQQALGQGPQFIFQYYREEENGRGNFPPRFSGLQFPNYSSELNVNALELDDSALYLCASSTPTRDNYEQYFGPGTRLTVT.

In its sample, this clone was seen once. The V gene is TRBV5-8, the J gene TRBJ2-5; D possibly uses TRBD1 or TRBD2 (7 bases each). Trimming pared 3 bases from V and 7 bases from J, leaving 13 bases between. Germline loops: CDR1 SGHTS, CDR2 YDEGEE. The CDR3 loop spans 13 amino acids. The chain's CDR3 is CASSSTGEGTQYF. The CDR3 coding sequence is TGTGCCAGCAGCTCCACAGGGGAGGGGACCCAGTACTTC.

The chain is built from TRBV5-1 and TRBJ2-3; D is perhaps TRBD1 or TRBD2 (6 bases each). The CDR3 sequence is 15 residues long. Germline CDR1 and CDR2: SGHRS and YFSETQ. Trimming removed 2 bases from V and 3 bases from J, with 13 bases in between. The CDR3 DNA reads TGCGCCAGCAGCTTTGCCGGGGGCGGGACAGATACGCAGTATTTT. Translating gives CASSFAGGGTDTQYF.

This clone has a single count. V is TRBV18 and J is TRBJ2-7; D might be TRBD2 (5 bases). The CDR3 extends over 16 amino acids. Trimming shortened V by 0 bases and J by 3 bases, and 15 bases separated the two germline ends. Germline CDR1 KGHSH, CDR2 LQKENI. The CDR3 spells CASSPPGSHRDYEQYF. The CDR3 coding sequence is TGTGCCAGCTCACCACCGGGTTCCCATCGGGACTACGAGCAGTACTTC.